This T cell receptor (beta chain) stems from a study of spatial heterogeneity in lung cancer. TCRdb redid the calling of the 5' RACE reads with MiXCR, one entry per CDR3 protein. The profile covers tens of thousands of distinct CDR3 sequences, with roughly a fifth appearing a single time and just over 20% taken by the ten largest. As for time point: blood at routine non-recurrence follow-up after resection. Unsorted whole RNA samples from tumor, nontumor lung or frozen PBMC were sequenced. The material was PBMCs, obtained at follow-up. This receptor was obtained from a male donor with early-stage non-small cell lung cancer.

The CDR3 DNA reads TGTGCCAGCAGCTTGACTAGCGGCACCGGGGAGCTGTTTTTT. Amino acids: CASSLTSGTGELFF. The chain links TRBV3-1 to TRBJ2-2, with 9 bases matching TRBD2. V lost 5 bases and J lost 4; bases outside the gene matches: 2. Per germline, CDR1 LGHDT and CDR2 YNNKEL (reference sequence). The CDR3 extends over 14 amino acids.